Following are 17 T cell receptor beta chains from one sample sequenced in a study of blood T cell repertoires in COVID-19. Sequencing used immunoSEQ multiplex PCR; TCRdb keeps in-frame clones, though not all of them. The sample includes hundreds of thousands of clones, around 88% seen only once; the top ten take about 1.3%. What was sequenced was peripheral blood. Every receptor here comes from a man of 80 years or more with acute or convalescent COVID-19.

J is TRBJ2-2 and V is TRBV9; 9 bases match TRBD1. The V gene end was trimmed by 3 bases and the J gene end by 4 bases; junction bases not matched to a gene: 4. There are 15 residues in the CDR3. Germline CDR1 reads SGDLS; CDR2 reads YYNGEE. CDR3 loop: CASSARTGATGELFF. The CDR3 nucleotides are TGTGCCAGCAGCGCCCGGACAGGGGCCACCGGGGAGCTGTTTTTT.

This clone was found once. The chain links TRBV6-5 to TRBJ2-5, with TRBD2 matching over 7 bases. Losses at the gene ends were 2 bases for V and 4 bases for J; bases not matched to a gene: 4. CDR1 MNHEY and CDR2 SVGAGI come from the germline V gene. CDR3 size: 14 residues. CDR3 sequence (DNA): TGTGCCAGCAGTTACGGCGGGAGAGCAGAGACCCAGTACTTC. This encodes CASSYGGRAETQYF.

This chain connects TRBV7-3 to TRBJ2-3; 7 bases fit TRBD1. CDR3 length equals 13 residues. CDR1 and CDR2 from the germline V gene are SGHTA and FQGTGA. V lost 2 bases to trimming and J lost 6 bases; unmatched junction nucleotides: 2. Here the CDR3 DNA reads TGTGCCAGCAGCTTAGCGACAGGGGATACGCAGTATTTT. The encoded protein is CASSLATGDTQYF.

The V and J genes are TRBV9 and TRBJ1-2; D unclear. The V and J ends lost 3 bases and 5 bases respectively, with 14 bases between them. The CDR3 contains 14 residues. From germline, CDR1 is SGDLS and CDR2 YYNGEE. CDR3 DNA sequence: TGTGCCAGCAGCGGAGACGGCAGGATGTATGGCTACACCTTC. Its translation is CASSGDGRMYGYTF.

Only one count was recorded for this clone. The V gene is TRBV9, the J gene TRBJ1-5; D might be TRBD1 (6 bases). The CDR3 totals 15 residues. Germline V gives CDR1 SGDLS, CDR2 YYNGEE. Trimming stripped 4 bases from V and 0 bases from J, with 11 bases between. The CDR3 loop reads CASSPGQNSNQPQHF. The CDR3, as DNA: TGTGCCAGCAGCCCAGGACAGAATAGCAATCAGCCCCAGCATTTT.

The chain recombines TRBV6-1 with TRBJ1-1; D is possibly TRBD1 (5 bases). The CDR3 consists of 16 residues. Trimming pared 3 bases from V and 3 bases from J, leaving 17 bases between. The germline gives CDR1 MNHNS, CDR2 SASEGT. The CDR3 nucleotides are TGTGCCAGCAGTGACCCTAGCGGGGGTGGCGACACTGAAGCTTTCTTT. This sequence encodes CASSDPSGGGDTEAFF.

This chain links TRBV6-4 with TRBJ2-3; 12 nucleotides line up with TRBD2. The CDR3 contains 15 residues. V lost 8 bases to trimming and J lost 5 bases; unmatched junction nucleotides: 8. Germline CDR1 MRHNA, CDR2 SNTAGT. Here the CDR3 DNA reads TGTGCCAGCTCCGAGACTAGCGGGAGACTAGATACGCAGTATTTT. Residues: CASSETSGRLDTQYF.

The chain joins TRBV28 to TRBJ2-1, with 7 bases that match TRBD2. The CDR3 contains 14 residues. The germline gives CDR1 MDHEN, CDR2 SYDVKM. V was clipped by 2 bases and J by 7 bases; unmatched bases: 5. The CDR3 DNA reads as TGTGCCAGCAGTTTACTAGCGGTTGAGAATGAGCAGTTCTTC. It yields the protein CASSLLAVENEQFF.

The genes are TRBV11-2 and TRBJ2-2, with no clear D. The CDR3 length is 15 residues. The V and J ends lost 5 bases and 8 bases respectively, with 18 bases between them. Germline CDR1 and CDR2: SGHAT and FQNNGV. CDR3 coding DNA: TGTGCCAGCAGCAAGGAGATCGGCGCGGAGGGGGAGCTGTTTTTT. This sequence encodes CASSKEIGAEGELFF.

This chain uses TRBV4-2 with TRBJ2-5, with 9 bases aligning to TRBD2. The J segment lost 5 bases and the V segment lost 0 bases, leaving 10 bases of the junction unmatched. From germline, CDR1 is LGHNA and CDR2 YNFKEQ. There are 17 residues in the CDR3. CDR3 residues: CASSQDRRRGGRETQYF. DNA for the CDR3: TGTGCCAGCAGCCAAGATCGGCGGCGGGGGGGCCGGGAGACCCAGTACTTC.

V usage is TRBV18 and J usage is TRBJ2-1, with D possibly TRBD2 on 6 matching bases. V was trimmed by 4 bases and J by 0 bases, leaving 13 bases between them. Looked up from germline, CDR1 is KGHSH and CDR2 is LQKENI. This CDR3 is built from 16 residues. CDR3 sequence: CASSRQGGASYNEQFF. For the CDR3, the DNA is TGTGCCAGCTCACGGCAGGGCGGGGCCTCCTACAATGAGCAGTTCTTC.

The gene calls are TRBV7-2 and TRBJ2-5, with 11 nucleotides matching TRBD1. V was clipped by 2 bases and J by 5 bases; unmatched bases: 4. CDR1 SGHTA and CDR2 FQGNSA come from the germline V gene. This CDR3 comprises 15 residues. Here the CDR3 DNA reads TGTGCCAGCAGCTTAACCGGGACAGGGGGGGAGACCCAGTACTTC. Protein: CASSLTGTGGETQYF.

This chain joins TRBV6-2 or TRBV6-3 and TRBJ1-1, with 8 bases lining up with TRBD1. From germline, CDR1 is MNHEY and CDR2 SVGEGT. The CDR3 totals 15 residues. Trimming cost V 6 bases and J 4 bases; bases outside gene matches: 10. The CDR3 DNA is TGTGCCAGCAGCCTCTCGAGACAGGGGTTCACTGAAGCTTTCTTT. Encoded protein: CASSLSRQGFTEAFF.

The CDR3 reads CASSRGLAVYEQYF. Written as DNA, the CDR3 is TGTGCCAGCAGTCGGGGACTAGCGGTCTACGAGCAGTACTTC. The rearrangement links TRBV6-5 to TRBJ2-7; TRBD2 matches 11 bases. Looked up from germline, CDR1 is MNHEY and CDR2 is SVGAGI. The CDR3 has 14 amino acids. Trimming cost V 5 bases and J 3 bases; bases outside gene matches: 3.

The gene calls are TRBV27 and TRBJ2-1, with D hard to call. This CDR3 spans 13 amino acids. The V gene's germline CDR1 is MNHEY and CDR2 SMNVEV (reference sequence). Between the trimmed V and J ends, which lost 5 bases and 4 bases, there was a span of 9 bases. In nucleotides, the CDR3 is TGTGCCAGCAGTGTAGACAAATACAATGAGCAGTTCTTC. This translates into CASSVDKYNEQFF.

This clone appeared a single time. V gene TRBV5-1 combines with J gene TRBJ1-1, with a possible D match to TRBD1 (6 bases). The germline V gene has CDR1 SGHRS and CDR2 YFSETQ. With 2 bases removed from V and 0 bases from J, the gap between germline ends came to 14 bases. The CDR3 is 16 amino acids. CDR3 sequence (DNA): TGCGCCAGCAGCTTCCGGGACACCTCTTTGAACACTGAAGCTTTCTTT. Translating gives CASSFRDTSLNTEAFF.

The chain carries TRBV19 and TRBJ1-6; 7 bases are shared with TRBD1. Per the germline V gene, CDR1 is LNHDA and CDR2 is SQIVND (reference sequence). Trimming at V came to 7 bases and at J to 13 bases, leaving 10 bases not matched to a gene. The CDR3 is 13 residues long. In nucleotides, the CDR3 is TGTGCCAGTAATCCGCGACAGGGCATTCCCCTCCACTTT. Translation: CASNPRQGIPLHF. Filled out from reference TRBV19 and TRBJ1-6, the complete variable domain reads DGGITQSPKYLFRKEGQNVTLSCEQNLNHDAMYWYRQDPGQGLRLIYYSQIVNDFQKGDIAEGYSVSREKKESFPLTVTSAQKNPTAFYLCASNPRQGIPLHFGNGTRLTVT.